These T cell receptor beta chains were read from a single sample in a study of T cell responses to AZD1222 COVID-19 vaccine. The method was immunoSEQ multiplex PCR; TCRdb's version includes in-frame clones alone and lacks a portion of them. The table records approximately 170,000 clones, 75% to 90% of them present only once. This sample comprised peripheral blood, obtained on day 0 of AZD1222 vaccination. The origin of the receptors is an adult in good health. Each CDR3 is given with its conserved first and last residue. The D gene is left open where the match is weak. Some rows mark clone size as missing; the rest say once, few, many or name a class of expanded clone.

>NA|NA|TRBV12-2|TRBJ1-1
TGTGCAAGTCGCTTCCACAGGAACACTGAAGCTTTCTTT
CASRFHRNTEAFF
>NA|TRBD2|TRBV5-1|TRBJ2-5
TGCGCCAGCAGCGGTAGCGGGGAGAACCCTTTTGAGACCCAGTACTTC
CASSGSGENPFETQYF
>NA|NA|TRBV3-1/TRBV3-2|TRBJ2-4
TGTGCCAGCCAAAGGGGGGACATTCAGTACTTC
CASQRGDIQYF
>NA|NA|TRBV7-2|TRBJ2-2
TGTGCCAGCAGCTTAGCGTTCTGGAACACCGGGGAGCTGTTTTTT
CASSLAFWNTGELFF
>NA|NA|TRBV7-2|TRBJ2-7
TGTGCCAGCAGCTTATACAGGGACTACGAGCAGTACTTC
CASSLYRDYEQYF
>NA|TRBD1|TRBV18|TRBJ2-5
TGTGCCAGCTCACCGACAGGGGGCCGGGAGACCCAGTACTTC
CASSPTGGRETQYF
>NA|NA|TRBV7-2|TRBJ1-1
TGTGCCAGCAGCAGGGCTCGAACGATGAACACTGAAGCTTTCTTT
CASSRARTMNTEAFF
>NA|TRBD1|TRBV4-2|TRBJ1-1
TGTGCCAGCAGCCTTAGAACCAGGGGGCCTGACACTGAAGCTTTCTTT
CASSLRTRGPDTEAFF
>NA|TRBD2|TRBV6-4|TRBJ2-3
TGTGCCAGCAGTGATACGGCGGGGGGCTCAGATACGCAGTATTTT
CASSDTAGGSDTQYF
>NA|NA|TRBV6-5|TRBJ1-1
TGTGCCAGCAGTTACTACCAGGGGCCGGCTTTCTTT
CASSYYQGPAFF
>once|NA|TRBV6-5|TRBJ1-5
TGTGCCAGCAGCCGAGACGGCCATCAGCCCCAGCATTTT
CASSRDGHQPQHF
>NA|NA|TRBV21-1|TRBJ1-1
TGTGCCAGCAGCAAAAGAATGACCGACAGGGCAAAGAACACTGAAGCTTTCTTT
CASSKRMTDRAKNTEAFF